This T cell receptor beta chain is drawn from a study of blood T cell repertoires in COVID-19. Study in general: Collection of acute and convalescent COVID-19 samples took place in the United States, Italy and Spain.

How the authors handled the data: Amplified reference gene primers provided the basis for estimating nucleated cell counts. Produced via immunoSEQ multiplex PCR; TCRdb's table is partial and in-frame only. V, J and clone size reflect that table, while D and trimming were determined from the DNA. The repertoire holds some 45,000 clones, with roughly 90% as singletons. This CDR3 is built from 14 residues. Trimming took off 1 base at V and 12 bases at J, with 16 bases between the two ends. Germline V gives CDR1 SGHTA, CDR2 FQGTGA. The chain carries TRBV7-3 and TRBJ2-1; D is unclear. The sample consisted of peripheral blood. This sequence was found in a human donor in a cohort sampled during active COVID-19. This chain's CDR3 is CASSLNGADGGQFF. The CDR3 nucleotides are TGTGCCAGCAGCTTAAACGGTGCGGATGGCGGGCAGTTCTTC.